These 16 T cell receptor beta chains were sequenced from one sample in a study of cytomegalovirus exposure and HLA in healthy donors. Primers included in the PCR were 60 Vbeta and 13 Jbeta primers. The assay was immunoSEQ multiplex PCR, and TCRdb's table has in-frame clones only and misses some. The sample contains over 150,000 clones, 65% to 85% of which appear only once. The sequenced material came from PBMCs. These receptors were taken from a woman aged 45-60 years in good health and CMV-seropositive.

The rearrangement uses TRBV7-9 and TRBJ2-3; 12 positions match TRBD2. Per the germline V gene, CDR1 is SEHNR and CDR2 is FQNEAQ (reference sequence). This CDR3 is 16 amino acids long. The junction had 12 bases not matched to a gene; V was cut back by 5 bases and J by 9 bases. CDR3 protein: CASSPWTSGDLGTQYF. DNA for the CDR3: TGTGCCAGCAGCCCTTGGACTAGCGGGGACCTGGGGACGCAGTATTTT.

This clone was counted once. The chain has TRBV7-2 and TRBJ2-7, with D tentatively TRBD1 (5 bases). The germline CDR1 and CDR2 sequences are SGHTA and FQGNSA. Trimming took 2 bases from V and 5 from J, leaving 16 bases between them. The CDR3 has 15 residues. CDR3 in amino acids: CASSLNTGLRNEQYF. The CDR3 nucleotides read TGTGCCAGCAGCTTAAACACAGGCCTCCGTAACGAGCAGTACTTC.

This clone was picked up one time. The chain carries TRBV30 and TRBJ1-1; D is unclear. V was shortened by 8 bases and J by 1 base, with 11 bases between the two germline ends. From germline, CDR1 is GTSNPN and CDR2 SVGIG (reference sequence). The CDR3 extends over 12 amino acids. The CDR3 DNA is TGTGCCCGAGGCCCCGGGAACACTGAAGCTTTCTTT. Amino acids: CARGPGNTEAFF. Filled out from reference TRBV30 and TRBJ1-1, the complete variable domain reads SQTIHQWPATLVQPVGSPLSLECTVEGTSNPNLYWYRQAAGRGLQLLFYSVGIGQISSEVPQNLSASRPQDRQFILSSKKLLLSDSGFYLCARGPGNTEAFFGQGTRLTVV.

The rearrangement joins TRBV5-4 to TRBJ2-7; TRBD2 agrees at 8 bases. This CDR3 is 15 amino acids long. V was pared by 3 bases and J by 2 bases, with 7 bases of the junction left unmatched. Looked up from germline, CDR1 is SGHNT and CDR2 is YYREEE (reference sequence). CDR3 region: CASSYHSGRPYEQYF. Written as DNA, the CDR3 is TGTGCCAGCAGCTATCACAGCGGGAGACCCTACGAGCAGTACTTC. Full variable domain (rest looked up from reference TRBV5-4 and TRBJ2-7): ETGVTQSPTHLIKTRGQQVTLRCSSQSGHNTVSWYQQALGQGPQFIFQYYREEENGRGNFPPRFSGLQFPNYSSELNVNALELDDSALYLCASSYHSGRPYEQYFGPGTRLTVT.

This rearrangement joins TRBV4-1 to TRBJ2-7, with D maybe TRBD2 (5 bases). Germline CDR1 reads MGHRA; CDR2 reads YSYEKL. This CDR3 is 16 amino acids long. V was trimmed by 5 bases and J by 1 base, leaving 18 bases between them. The CDR3 reads CASSGESNGNSYEQYF. For the CDR3, the DNA is TGCGCCAGCAGCGGAGAGTCTAACGGGAATTCCTACGAGCAGTACTTC.

The rearrangement uses TRBV19 and TRBJ1-5, with TRBD1 identical over 8 bases. V lost 6 bases and J lost 2; bases outside the gene matches: 3. Germline V lookup: CDR1 LNHDA, CDR2 SQIVND (reference sequence). There are 14 residues in the CDR3. CDR3 amino acids: CASRDRDGNQPQHF. The CDR3 DNA follows: TGTGCCAGTAGGGACAGGGACGGCAATCAGCCCCAGCATTTT. Full variable domain (rest looked up from reference TRBV19 and TRBJ1-5): DGGITQSPKYLFRKEGQNVTLSCEQNLNHDAMYWYRQDPGQGLRLIYYSQIVNDFQKGDIAEGYSVSREKKESFPLTVTSAQKNPTAFYLCASRDRDGNQPQHFGDGTRLSIL.

The J gene is TRBJ1-6, the V gene TRBV2; D gene uncertain. This CDR3 spans 12 amino acids. Between the trimmed V and J ends, which lost 11 bases and 10 bases, there was a span of 15 bases. Germline V gives CDR1 SNHLY, CDR2 FYNNEI. The CDR3 region is CASQPHSSPLHF. CDR3 sequence (DNA): TGTGCCTCTCAACCCCACTCATCACCCCTCCACTTT.

The count of this clone is one. The chain uses TRBV6-5 and TRBJ2-1, with TRBD1 as a possible D gene (7 bases). The germline V and J ends were trimmed by 4 bases and 5 bases, with 15 bases remaining between them. The CDR3 extends over 15 amino acids. Germline V CDR1 and CDR2: MNHEY, SVGAGI. This chain's CDR3 is CASSSVRRGHNEQFF. The CDR3 nucleotides read TGTGCCAGCAGTTCCGTCCGGAGGGGGCACAATGAGCAGTTCTTC.

The J gene is TRBJ2-7, the V gene TRBV2; D is possibly TRBD2 (5 bases). V gave up 4 bases and J gave up 6 bases, with 7 bases separating them. The CDR3 is 11 residues long. Germline V gene data show CDR1 as SNHLY and CDR2 as FYNNEI. In DNA form, the CDR3 reads TGTGCCAGCAGTGGTGAGGGCGAGCAGTACTTC. Protein product: CASSGEGEQYF. Complete variable domain (other parts from reference TRBV2 and TRBJ2-7): EPEVTQTPSHQVTQMGQEVILRCVPISNHLYFYWYRQILGQKVEFLVSFYNNEISEKSEIFDDQFSVERPDGSNFTLKIRSTKLEDSAMYFCASSGEGEQYFGPGTRLTVT.

This sequence joins TRBV19 and TRBJ1-2, with 7 bases fitting TRBD1. Germline V lookup: CDR1 LNHDA, CDR2 SQIVND (reference sequence). The length of the CDR3 is 17 residues. V shed 7 bases, J shed 2 bases, and the junction held 16 bases outside the gene matches. Here the CDR3 reads CASTNSPGTVMNYGYTF. The CDR3 DNA follows: TGTGCCAGTACCAACTCCCCCGGGACAGTGATGAACTATGGCTACACCTTC.

The chain uses TRBV11-2 and TRBJ2-5, with TRBD2 matching over 7 bases. The germline V gene has CDR1 SGHAT and CDR2 FQNNGV. The CDR3 has 16 amino acids. The V segment lost 5 bases and the J segment 4 bases; nucleotides outside the gene matches: 13. The CDR3 reads CASSISVSGAGETQYF. CDR3 sequence (DNA): TGTGCCAGCAGCATCAGCGTGAGCGGGGCAGGAGAGACCCAGTACTTC.

The chain has TRBV10-3 and TRBJ2-2; the match to TRBD1 covers 8 bases. The CDR3 contains 14 residues. V shed 6 bases, J shed 6 bases, and the junction held 6 bases outside the gene matches. Per germline, CDR1 ENHRY and CDR2 SYGVKD. CDR3 protein: CAISETGEAGELFF. CDR3 sequence (DNA): TGTGCCATCAGCGAGACAGGGGAGGCCGGGGAGCTGTTTTTT.

This clone has only a few counts. The chain carries TRBV4-3 and TRBJ2-2, with 10 bases that match TRBD2. Germline V gene data show CDR1 as LGHNA and CDR2 as YSLEER. Losses at the gene ends were 0 bases for V and 1 base for J; bases not matched to a gene: 8. This CDR3 contains 19 residues. The CDR3, as DNA: TGCGCCAGCAGCCAAGAAGGTCTAGCGGGGGACCTGAACACCGGGGAGCTGTTTTTT. It translates to CASSQEGLAGDLNTGELFF.

The chain couples TRBV29-1 to TRBJ1-2, with 8 bases matching TRBD1. J gave up 8 bases and V 6 bases, and 14 bases lay outside the gene matches. CDR3 length: 14 residues. In germline, CDR1 is SQVTM, CDR2 ANQGSEA. The CDR3 DNA is TGCAGCGTCGCTCGGACAGGGCTGGGAGGGGGCTACACCTTC. Its translation: CSVARTGLGGGYTF. The full variable domain, its missing parts supplied by reference TRBV29-1 and TRBJ1-2, is SAVISQKPSRDICQRGTSLTIQCQVDSQVTMMFWYRQQPGQSLTLIATANQGSEATYESGFVIDKFPISRPNLTFSTLTVSNMSPEDSSIYLCSVARTGLGGGYTFGSGTRLTVV.

The chain links TRBV2 to TRBJ2-7; weak D call: TRBD1 (5 bases). The CDR3 length is 14 residues. Germline CDR1 and CDR2: SNHLY and FYNNEI. V lost 6 bases and J lost 0, with 12 bases in between. CDR3 bases: TGTGCCAGCAGGAAGGACAAATCCTCCTACGAGCAGTACTTC. Translation: CASRKDKSSYEQYF.

J is TRBJ2-1 and V is TRBV10-3, with TRBD1 matching 12 bases. The CDR3 has 15 residues. Germline V gene lookup returns CDR1 ENHRY and CDR2 SYGVKD. J lost 7 bases, V lost 6 bases, and 7 bases had no gene match. The CDR3 bases are TGTGCCATCAGCGAGGGACAGGGGGCTGGAAATGAGCAGTTCTTC. Amino acid sequence: CAISEGQGAGNEQFF.